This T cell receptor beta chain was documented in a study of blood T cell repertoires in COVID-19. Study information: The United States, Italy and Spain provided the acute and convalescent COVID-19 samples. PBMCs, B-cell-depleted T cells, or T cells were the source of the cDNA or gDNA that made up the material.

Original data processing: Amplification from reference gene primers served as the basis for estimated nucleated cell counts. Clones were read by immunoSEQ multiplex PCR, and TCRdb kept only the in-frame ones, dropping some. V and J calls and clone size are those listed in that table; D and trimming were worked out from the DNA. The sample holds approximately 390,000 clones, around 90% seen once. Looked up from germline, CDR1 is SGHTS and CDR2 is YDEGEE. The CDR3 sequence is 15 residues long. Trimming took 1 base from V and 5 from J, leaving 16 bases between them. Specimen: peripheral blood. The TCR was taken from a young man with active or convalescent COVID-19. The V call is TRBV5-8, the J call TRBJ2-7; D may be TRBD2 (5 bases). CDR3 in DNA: TGTGCCAGCAGCTTGACCCAGGACTCAATCGACGAGCAGTACTTC. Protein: CASSLTQDSIDEQYF.